Listed below are T cell receptor beta chains from one sample, sequenced in a study of blood T cell repertoires in COVID-19. Sequenced by immunoSEQ multiplex PCR; TCRdb stores in-frame clones only, minus some. The repertoire holds 150,000 to 200,000 clones, with over 80% as singletons. Sequencing was done on a sample of PBMCs or T cells enriched from blood (not recorded which). The receptor set was obtained from a man between 65 and 85 years old who had been exposed to COVID-19. Each CDR3 is given with its conserved first and last residue. The order of the fields is V gene, J gene, clone size, D gene, CDR3 DNA, CDR3 protein. The D gene is left open where the match is weak. The size entry is marked missing in some rows and otherwise reads once, few, many or a size class.

TRBV19	TRBJ1-4	.	.	TGTGCCAGTAAGAGGAAAGGGGAAACTAATGAAAAACTGTTTTTT	CASKRKGETNEKLFF
TRBV6-2/TRBV6-3	TRBJ2-2	few	.	TGTGCCAGCAGTCGGTCCCTCACCGGGGAGCTGTTTTTT	CASSRSLTGELFF
TRBV10-1	TRBJ2-7	.	TRBD2	TGCGCCAGCAGTGAGGGGACTAGCGGGAGTGACGAGCAGTACTTC	CASSEGTSGSDEQYF
TRBV6-6	TRBJ2-1	.	TRBD2	TGTGCCAGCAGACCGACTAGCGGGCAAGCCAATGAGCAGTTCTTC	CASRPTSGQANEQFF
TRBV19	TRBJ1-5	.	TRBD1	TGTGCCAGTCATGACAGGGTTAGCAATCAGCCCCAGCATTTT	CASHDRVSNQPQHF
TRBV4-3	TRBJ1-2	once	.	TGCGCCAGCAGCCAAGATCTCCAGGGCGACCTATCTGGCTACACCTTC	CASSQDLQGDLSGYTF
TRBV6-6	TRBJ1-5	.	TRBD1	TGTGCCAGCAGTCTCATGGGACAGGGCAACTTACCCCAGCATTTT	CASSLMGQGNLPQHF
TRBV4-1	TRBJ1-5	.	.	TGCGCCAGCAGCCAAGAGAATACCTTCTATAGCAATCAGCCCCAGCATTTT	CASSQENTFYSNQPQHF
TRBV11-2	TRBJ2-7	few	TRBD2	TGTGCCAGCAGGGGGGGACTAGCGCCATCCTACGTGCAGTACTTC	CASRGGLAPSYVQYF
TRBV19	TRBJ2-1	once	TRBD2	TGTGCCAGTAGTATATCTGGAGCGGGGGGGGCCTACAATGAGCAGTTCTTC	CASSISGAGGAYNEQFF
TRBV25-1	TRBJ1-1	.	.	TGTGCCAGCAGTGAAACCCAGGGGAACACTGAAGCTTTCTTT	CASSETQGNTEAFF
TRBV6-5	TRBJ1-4	.	.	TGTGCCAGCAGACCCGGCGGGAGTAAGAATGAAAAACTGTTTTTT	CASRPGGSKNEKLFF
TRBV11-2	TRBJ2-7	.	.	TGTGCCAGCAGTAGGACAGCCCCCTCCTACGAGCAGTACTTC	CASSRTAPSYEQYF
TRBV7-2	TRBJ2-1	.	TRBD2	TGTGCCAGCAGCTCAACTAGCGGGAGGTTAAATGAGCAGTTCTTC	CASSSTSGRLNEQFF
TRBV7-9	TRBJ2-7	.	.	TGTGCCAGCAGTCGAGCGGGTTTTAGCTCCTACGAGCAGTACTTC	CASSRAGFSSYEQYF
TRBV6-5	TRBJ2-2	.	.	TGTGCCAGCAAGTTACGGGGTACCGGGGAGCTGTTTTTT	CASKLRGTGELFF
TRBV7-9	TRBJ2-7	.	.	TGTGCCAGCAGCCTACTACTAACCTACGAGCAGTACTTC	CASSLLLTYEQYF
TRBV20-1	TRBJ1-1	.	.	TGCAGTGCCAACGGGGGGCTCGAAGCTTTCTTT	CSANGGLEAFF
TRBV3-1/TRBV3-2	TRBJ2-2	.	TRBD1	TGTGCCAGCAGCCAAGCGGGACAGGGGAATCCCGGGGAGCTGTTTTTT	CASSQAGQGNPGELFF
TRBV29-1	TRBJ1-2	.	.	TGCAGCGCCGGGAGGAAGGGAGAGGGCTACACCTTC	CSAGRKGEGYTF
TRBV11-3	TRBJ2-7	.	.	TGTGCCAGCAGCTTAGAGGGCACCCGGGAGCAGTACTTC	CASSLEGTREQYF
TRBV5-1	TRBJ2-2	.	.	TGCGCCAGCAGCCGTCAGCTCTCAAGGGGTGGGAACACCGGGGAGCTGTTTTTT	CASSRQLSRGGNTGELFF
TRBV7-2	TRBJ1-5	.	.	TGTGCCAGCAGCCGGGTCTACAATCAGCCCCAGCATTTT	CASSRVYNQPQHF
TRBV10-2	TRBJ2-5	.	TRBD2	TGCGCCAGCTCCACTAGCGGGAGCCTGGGGGAGACCCAGTACTTC	CASSTSGSLGETQYF
TRBV7-9	TRBJ1-1	.	TRBD1	TGTGCCAGCAGCCAACGTCCCGGGACAGTGAACACTGAAGCTTTCTTT	CASSQRPGTVNTEAFF
TRBV18	TRBJ2-3	once	TRBD2	TGTGCCAGCTCACCACCTTTATATGGCGGGGGATCAGATACGCAGTATTTT	CASSPPLYGGGSDTQYF
TRBV5-1	TRBJ1-1	.	TRBD1	TGCGCCAGCAGCTCGGGACAGGGGAACACTGAAGCTTTCTTT	CASSSGQGNTEAFF
TRBV29-1	TRBJ2-1	.	TRBD1	TGCAGCGCCGCGGACAGGGACAATGAGCAGTTCTTC	CSAADRDNEQFF
TRBV5-1	TRBJ1-1	once	.	TGCGCCAGCAGCTTGGAGACAGTGAACACTGAAGCTTTCTTT	CASSLETVNTEAFF
TRBV3-1/TRBV3-2	TRBJ1-2	.	TRBD1	TGTGCCAGCAGCCTCCAGGGGGTCTATGGCTACACCTTC	CASSLQGVYGYTF